Sequencing of this TCR beta chain was carried out in a study of T cell changes during pregnancy in multiple sclerosis. Germline loops: CDR1 SGHTA, CDR2 FQGNSA. The ends lost 1 base at V and 0 bases at J; junction bases unmatched: 2. The CDR3 is 15 residues long. Clones were read by immunoSEQ multiplex PCR, and TCRdb kept only the in-frame ones, dropping some. The table lists approximately 74,000 clones, roughly nine tenths of them singletons. This TCR came from a female donor with multiple sclerosis, enrolled in a pregnancy study. The chain is built from TRBV7-2 and TRBJ2-5; TRBD2 agrees at 7 bases. The material was peripheral blood, obtained before pregnancy. The CDR3 protein is CASSLVGGYQETQYF. In DNA, the CDR3 is TGTGCCAGCAGCTTAGTCGGGGGGTACCAAGAGACCCAGTACTTC.